This T cell receptor (beta chain) was documented in a study of cytotoxic CD8 clonotypes in ibrutinib-treated CLL. Study in general: When averaged across all of the samples, the counts came to some 250,000 productive templates and tens of thousands of productive rearrangements.

Using immunoSEQ multiplex PCR, the repertoire was profiled, and TCRdb retains in-frame clones only, with some absent. Counted here are 120,000 to 150,000 clones, approximately 89% occurring once; the ten biggest clones make up 10% to 14%. Study results and caveats: Upon ibrutinib response clonality rose, and upon progression it fell back toward baseline.

CDR1 is KGHSH, CDR2 LQKENI, per germline. This CDR3 comprises 14 residues. V gave up 2 bases and J gave up 3 bases, with 11 bases separating them. A remark on this clone: The antigen is not known.

Sequenced here: PBMCs, sampled after 12 months of ibrutinib treatment. The chain recombines TRBV18 with TRBJ2-7; D is undetermined. The clonotype comes from a human donor with chronic lymphocytic leukemia. The CDR3: CASSPTRTGYEQYF. The CDR3 DNA sequence: TGTGCCAGCTCACCAACGAGAACGGGCTACGAGCAGTACTTC.